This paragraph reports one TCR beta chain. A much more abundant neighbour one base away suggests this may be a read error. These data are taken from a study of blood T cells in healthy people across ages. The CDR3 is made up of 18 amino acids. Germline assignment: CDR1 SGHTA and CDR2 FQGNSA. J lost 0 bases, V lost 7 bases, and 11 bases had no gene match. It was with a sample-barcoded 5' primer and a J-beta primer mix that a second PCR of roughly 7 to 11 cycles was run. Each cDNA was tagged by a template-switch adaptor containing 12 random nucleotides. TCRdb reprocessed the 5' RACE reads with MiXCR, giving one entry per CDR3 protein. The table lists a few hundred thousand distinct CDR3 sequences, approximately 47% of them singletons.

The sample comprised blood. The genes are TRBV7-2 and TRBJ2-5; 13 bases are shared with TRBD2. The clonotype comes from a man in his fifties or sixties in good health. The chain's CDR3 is CASNPQTSGGPYQETQYF. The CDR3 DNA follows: TGTGCCAGCAACCCGCAGACTAGCGGGGGGCCATACCAAGAGACCCAGTACTTC. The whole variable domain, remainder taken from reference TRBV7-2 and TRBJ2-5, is GAGVSQSPSNKVTEKGKDVELRCDPISGHTALYWYRQSLGQGLEFLIYFQGNSAPDKSGLPSDRFSAERTGGSVSTLTIQRTQQEDSAVYLCASNPQTSGGPYQETQYFGPGTRLLVL.